The 3 T cell receptor beta chains given below trace back to one sample, sequenced in a study of blood T cells in healthy people across ages. Together with a sample-barcoded 5' primer, a J-beta primer mix was included in a second PCR lasting about 6 to 12 cycles. TCRdb reprocessed the 5' RACE reads with MiXCR, giving one entry per CDR3 protein. The sample comprises some 1,000,000 distinct CDR3 sequences, under 30% of which are singletons, and less than 0.85% rests with the top ten. In addition, the sample was reused for a study of T cells of mothers and their children.

The sample taken for sequencing was blood. The receptors stem from a girl aged 2 to 10 in good health.

In this sample, this clonotype turned up a few times. The rearrangement links TRBV5-1 to TRBJ2-7; D is unclear. Per germline, CDR1 SGHRS and CDR2 YFSETQ. Trimming left V 0 bases short and J 0 bases short, with 10 bases between. The CDR3 contains 15 residues. CDR3 residues: CASSLDPTSSYEQYF. For the CDR3, the DNA is TGCGCCAGCAGCTTGGATCCAACGAGCTCCTACGAGCAGTACTTC. The full variable domain, completed using reference TRBV5-1 and TRBJ2-7, is KAGVTQTPRYLIKTRGQQVTLSCSPISGHRSVSWYQQTPGQGLQFLFEYFSETQRNKGNFPGRFSGRQFSNSRSEMNVSTLELGDSALYLCASSLDPTSSYEQYFGPGTRLTVT.

Of note for this clonotype: The missing conserved phenylalanine or tryptophan at the end of this CDR3 makes a read error likely. The rearrangement links TRBV11-2 to TRBJ2-5; no firm D call. The CDR3 totals 11 residues. The germline CDR1 and CDR2 sequences are SGHAT and FQNNGV. V lost 4 bases and J 4 bases, leaving 4 bases between the germline ends. The CDR3 nucleotides are TGTGCCAGCAGCTCCCGAGAGACCCAGTACCTC. This gives the protein CASSSRETQYL.

This chain connects TRBV10-3 to TRBJ1-4; D gene ambiguous. Trimming took 0 bases from V and 5 from J, leaving 16 bases between them. The CDR3 is 17 amino acids. CDR1 and CDR2 from the germline V gene are ENHRY and SYGVKD. CDR3 residues: CAISESSADPKNEKLFF. The DNA for the CDR3 is TGTGCCATCAGTGAGTCGTCGGCGGACCCCAAAAATGAAAAACTGTTTTTT.